Listed below are T cell receptor beta chains from one sample, sequenced in a study of blood T cell repertoires in COVID-19. Repertoires were generated with immunoSEQ multiplex PCR, while TCRdb's copy carries only in-frame clones and drops some. The top ten clones hold over 2.5% of a sample with about 48,000 clones, just over 85% of them seen once. Sequences were obtained from peripheral blood. These receptor sequences come from a woman of 80 years or more with acute or convalescent COVID-19. Both conserved end residues are part of each CDR3. A D gene is named only where the DNA matches it firmly. Size values are once, few and many counts, or a class for expanded clones, and some rows have none.

-,16,TRBD1,TRBV19,TRBJ1-4,TGTGCCAGTAGTAGCCGGGACAGAGCAACTAATGAAAAACTGTTTTTT,CASSSRDRATNEKLFF
once,13,TRBD1,TRBV25-1,TRBJ1-6,TGTGCCAGCCTCGGACAGGGAGGGTCACCCCTCCACTTT,CASLGQGGSPLHF
-,13,-,TRBV10-3,TRBJ1-2,TGTGCCATCAGTGAGGGGGGGATGGGCGGCTACACCTTC,CAISEGGMGGYTF
-,13,-,TRBV19,TRBJ1-5,TGTGCCAGTAGTTCGCAGGGAACTCAGCCCCAGCATTTT,CASSSQGTQPQHF
-,16,TRBD2,TRBV23-1,TRBJ2-1,TGCGCCAGCAGTCAATCCCCAAAACTACTAGCGCCTGAGCAGTTCTTC,CASSQSPKLLAPEQFF
-,18,-,TRBV15,TRBJ1-3,TGTGCCACCAGCAGAGATCGGGGAGGACTTTACTCTGGAAACACCATATATTTT,CATSRDRGGLYSGNTIYF
-,16,TRBD1,TRBV19,TRBJ1-2,TGTGCCAGTAGTATACCGCCGGGACAGGGTATGAATGGCTACACCTTC,CASSIPPGQGMNGYTF
-,14,TRBD2,TRBV11-2,TRBJ2-3,TGTGCCAGCAAATCCGGGGGGTTGCCAGATACGCAGTATTTT,CASKSGGLPDTQYF
-,16,TRBD2,TRBV19,TRBJ2-1,TGTGCCAGTAGTCCATCCCCTAGCGGGGCCTACAATGAGCAGTTCTTC,CASSPSPSGAYNEQFF
-,15,-,TRBV3-1/TRBV3-2,TRBJ1-3,TGTGCCAGCAACCCCGGAGGGGAGAGGGGAAACACCATATATTTT,CASNPGGERGNTIYF
-,14,TRBD1,TRBV2,TRBJ1-1,TGTGCCAGCAGACGACAGGGGCCGAACACTGAAGCTTTCTTT,CASRRQGPNTEAFF
-,16,TRBD1,TRBV7-8,TRBJ2-2,TGTGCCAGCAGCTCGCGCCGGGACAGACCCACCGGGGAGCTGTTTTTT,CASSSRRDRPTGELFF
few,16,TRBD1,TRBV5-1,TRBJ2-2,TGCGCCAGCAAAATCGGACAGGGGAAATACACCGGGGAGCTGTTTTTT,CASKIGQGKYTGELFF
-,12,-,TRBV2,TRBJ1-6,TGTGCCAGTCAAAGACAGAATTCACCCCTCCACTTT,CASQRQNSPLHF
-,14,-,TRBV2,TRBJ1-2,TGTGCCAGCACCCCGGGGCGGGGGCAAGGCGGCTACACCTTC,CASTPGRGQGGYTF
-,16,TRBD1,TRBV11-2,TRBJ2-2,TGTGCCAGCCGACCCTCCGGGACAGGGGGTTCCGGGGAGCTGTTTTTT,CASRPSGTGGSGELFF
-,13,TRBD2,TRBV29-1,TRBJ2-3,TGCAGCGCGAGCCAGCGGGGGGGAGATACGCAGTATTTT,CSASQRGGDTQYF
-,11,-,TRBV12-3/TRBV12-4,TRBJ1-1,TGTGCCAGCAGCCCAGGATTTGAAGCTTTCTTT,CASSPGFEAFF
-,14,-,TRBV24-1,TRBJ2-1,TGTGCCACCAGTGATTTAAGAGCAGGCAATGAGCAGTTCTTC,CATSDLRAGNEQFF
few,15,-,TRBV21-1,TRBJ1-2,TGTGCCAGCAGAACCCCGCCAGGGGTTTCCTATGGCTACACCTTC,CASRTPPGVSYGYTF
-,13,-,TRBV11-2,TRBJ2-7,TGTGCCAGCAGCTTAGGGATTAGCAACGAGCAGTACTTC,CASSLGISNEQYF